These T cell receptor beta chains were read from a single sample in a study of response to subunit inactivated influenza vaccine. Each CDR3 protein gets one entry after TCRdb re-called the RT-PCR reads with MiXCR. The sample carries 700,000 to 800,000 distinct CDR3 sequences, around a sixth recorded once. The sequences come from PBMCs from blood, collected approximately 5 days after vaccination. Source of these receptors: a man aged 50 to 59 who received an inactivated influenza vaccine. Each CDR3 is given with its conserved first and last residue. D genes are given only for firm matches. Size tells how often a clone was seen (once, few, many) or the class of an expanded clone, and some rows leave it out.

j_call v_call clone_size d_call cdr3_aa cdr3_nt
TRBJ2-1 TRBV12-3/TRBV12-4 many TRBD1 CASSFRQGAYNEQFF TGTGCCAGCAGTTTTCGGCAGGGGGCCTACAATGAGCAGTTCTTC
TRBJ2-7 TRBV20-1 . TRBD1 CSAPMTGASYEQYF TGCAGTGCCCCCATGACAGGGGCTTCCTACGAGCAGTACTTC
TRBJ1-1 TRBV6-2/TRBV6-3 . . CASSSLGNTEAFF TGTGCCAGCAGTTCGCTAGGGAACACTGAAGCTTTCTTT
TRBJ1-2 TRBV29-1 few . CSVEDRLNGYTF TGCAGCGTGGAGGACAGACTCAATGGCTACACCTTC
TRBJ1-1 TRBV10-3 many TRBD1 CAISDPRTGGTEAFF TGTGCCATCAGTGATCCCAGGACAGGGGGCACTGAAGCTTTCTTT
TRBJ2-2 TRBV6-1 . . CASSEASTGRTGELFF TGTGCCAGCAGTGAAGCGTCGACAGGTCGGACCGGGGAGCTGTTTTTT
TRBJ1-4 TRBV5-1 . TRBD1 CASSTGDSYNEKLFF TGCGCCAGCAGCACAGGGGACAGCTATAATGAAAAACTGTTTTTT
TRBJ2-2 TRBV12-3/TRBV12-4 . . CASSPLIETGELFF TGTGCCAGCAGTCCCCTAATAGAGACCGGGGAGCTGTTTTTT
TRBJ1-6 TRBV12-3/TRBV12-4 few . CASSNRVGNSPLHF TGTGCCAGCAGTAACCGGGTCGGTAATTCACCCCTCCACTTT
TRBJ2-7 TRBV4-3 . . CASSQAQGPYEQYF TGCGCCAGCAGCCAAGCCCAAGGCCCCTACGAGCAGTACTTC
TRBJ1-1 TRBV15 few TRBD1 CATSRGGQGANTEAFF TGTGCCACCAGCAGAGGTGGTCAGGGGGCCAACACTGAAGCTTTCTTT
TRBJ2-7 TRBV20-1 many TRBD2 CSPRLALPSYEQYF TGCAGTCCCAGACTAGCCCTCCCCTCCTACGAGCAGTACTTC
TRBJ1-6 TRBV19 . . CATTGALGNSPLHF TGTGCCACAACAGGCGCACTGGGTAATTCACCCCTCCACTTT
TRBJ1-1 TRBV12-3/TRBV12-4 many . CASSFGHVEAFF TGTGCCAGCAGTTTTGGGCACGTTGAAGCTTTCTTT
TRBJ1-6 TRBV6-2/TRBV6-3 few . CASTRDGNSPLHF TGTGCCAGCACTCGAGACGGAAATTCACCCCTCCACTTT
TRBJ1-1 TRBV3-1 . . CASSQVVNTEAFF TGTGCCAGCAGCCAAGTTGTGAACACTGAAGCTTTCTTT
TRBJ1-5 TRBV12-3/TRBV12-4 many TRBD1 CASSRRGRDQPQHF TGTGCCAGCAGTCGTAGGGGGCGCGATCAGCCCCAGCATTTT
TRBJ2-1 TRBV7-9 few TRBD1 CASSGDRGEYEQFF TGTGCCAGCAGCGGGGACAGGGGGGAGTATGAGCAGTTCTTC